This entry describes one T cell receptor beta chain. The antigen this receptor binds is unknown. Per-base quality was not reported, and no clone a single base away is much larger than it. Donors were healthy HIV-negative adults with no recently reported acute infections or vaccinations. Every donor was a Caucasian adult residing in Nashville, Tennessee, USA. CD4+ T cells were enriched by magnetic negative selection; naive cells were then positively selected on CD45RA, and the negative fraction formed the memory subset. Blood was obtained by leukapheresis, after which PBMCs were separated by Ficoll-Histopaque density gradient centrifugation and cryopreserved in liquid nitrogen vapor phase. Analytical flow cytometry was used to check the purity and quantity of each magnetically sorted T cell population. Genomic DNA was isolated from every sorted fraction and measured by UV absorbance on a Nanodrop 2000c.

Using the deep immunoSEQ assay, TCR CDR3 regions were amplified from genomic DNA by multiplex PCR. Extracted genomic DNA from each cell subset was distributed evenly across all wells of several immunoSEQ 96-well plates, and each plate was treated as a replicate. For sorted subsets, roughly 200 ng genomic DNA, equal to 30,000 or so T cell genomes, was loaded into each replicate PCR. Purified libraries were measured with a Qubit 3.0 fluorometer, size-checked on a Bioanalyzer 2100, and measured again with the KAPA Library Quantification kit. Each immunoSEQ 96-well plate was sequenced on its own single-read 150-cycle Illumina NextSeq 550 flow cell. Turning to the authors' computational methods: The immunoSEQ output contained only junctional sequences without quality scores, so filtering could not match that applied to full-length reads. Sequences were annotated with PyIR, a Python wrapper for IgBLAST v1.9, using IMGT germline references to assign V/J genes and CDR3. Any read was removed if the V/J assignment was weak (E-value above 1e-6), the CDR3 was missing, or the read contained stop codons, out-of-frame junctions, or ambiguous translated residues. V3J clonotypes were defined as sequences sharing the same inferred V gene, J gene, and CDR3 amino acid sequence. The percentage overlap between two repertoires was calculated by dividing the number of shared unique clonotypes by the size of the smaller repertoire. Repertoire richness was assessed with RTK rarefaction, the Chao1 estimator, and Recon v2.1 estimates of unobserved clonotypes. Generation probabilities for all TCRbeta clonotypes obtained by the gDNA method from several donors were computed using OLGA. TCRdb limited this immuneACCESS table to in-frame rearrangements with V and J called. A share of clones is missing; checked studies link under half to unresolved V genes, and the rest is unexplained. V and J calls and clone size follow that table, whereas D and trimming were derived from the DNA. A total of some 2.3 million clones appear in this sample, over 85% of them only once. About 0.37% of the sample is in the top ten clones.

This entry is derived from a study of shared clonotypes between healthy human individuals (TCRdb year 2020). About the study as a whole: The cohort comprised a couple of women and a few men aged 18 to 49 years. For each donor, three plates each were used for CD4 naive and CD4 memory, two plates were used for CD8 naive, and one plate was used for CD8 memory. To estimate repertoire size and how much clonotype sharing occurs between individuals, the study deeply sequenced the blood TCR repertoires of several healthy adults. Different laboratories and diverse techniques were used to prepare libraries and sequence TCR repertoires, to increase sequencing depth and limit assay-specific biases. Between about 0.8 and 9 billion PBMCs per donor were obtained by leukapheresis. General findings and caveats noted by the study authors: Only blood was sampled, and tissue TCR repertoires likely differ from those in blood. The small number of donors limited the genetic and exposure-history diversity represented. Even with the large sequencing depth, rarefaction of the sorted-subset datasets indicated that sequencing was incomplete. Naive subsets generally had larger estimated clonotype richness than memory subsets. Pairwise subsampling indicated that sequencing depth was expected to affect the degree of clonotype sharing among donors. Compared with non-shared clonotypes, the clonotypes found in all four sorted-subset donors had higher generation probabilities. Sharing across several donors was observed for about 5% of naive CD4, less than 4% of naive CD8, 2% to 2.5% of memory CD4, and less than 0.45% of memory CD8 clonotypes.

Measured from the cysteine to the phenylalanine, the CDR3 is 16 residues long. The sequence is cut down to CDR3 DNA, 48 bases in frame from base 1. Trimming takes 3 bases off V and 0 bases off J; junction bases not matched to a gene: 2. The germline V gene specifies SGHDT as CDR1 and YYEEEE as CDR2. Sequenced material: naive CD4+ T cells from PBMCs. Per the publication, the cell subset or site label means: CD45RA+ positively selected. This receptor was identified in a man aged 18-30 years in good health. Some clones in this sample may be carry-over from other donors' samples. The V and J genes are TRBV5-6 and TRBJ2-1; the central 11 bases match TRBD1. The nucleotide sequence is given as TGTGCCAGCAGCTACGGGACAGGGGGCTCCTACAATGAGCAGTTCTTC. This is translated as CASSYGTGGSYNEQFF. The CDR3, completed at both ends by the reference TRBV5-6 and TRBJ2-1 genes, gives the full variable domain DAGVTQSPTHLIKTRGQQVTLRCSPKSGHDTVSWYQQALGQGPQFIFQYYEEEERQRGNFPDRFSGHQFPNYSSELNVNALLLGDSALYLCASSYGTGGSYNEQFFGPGTRLTVL.